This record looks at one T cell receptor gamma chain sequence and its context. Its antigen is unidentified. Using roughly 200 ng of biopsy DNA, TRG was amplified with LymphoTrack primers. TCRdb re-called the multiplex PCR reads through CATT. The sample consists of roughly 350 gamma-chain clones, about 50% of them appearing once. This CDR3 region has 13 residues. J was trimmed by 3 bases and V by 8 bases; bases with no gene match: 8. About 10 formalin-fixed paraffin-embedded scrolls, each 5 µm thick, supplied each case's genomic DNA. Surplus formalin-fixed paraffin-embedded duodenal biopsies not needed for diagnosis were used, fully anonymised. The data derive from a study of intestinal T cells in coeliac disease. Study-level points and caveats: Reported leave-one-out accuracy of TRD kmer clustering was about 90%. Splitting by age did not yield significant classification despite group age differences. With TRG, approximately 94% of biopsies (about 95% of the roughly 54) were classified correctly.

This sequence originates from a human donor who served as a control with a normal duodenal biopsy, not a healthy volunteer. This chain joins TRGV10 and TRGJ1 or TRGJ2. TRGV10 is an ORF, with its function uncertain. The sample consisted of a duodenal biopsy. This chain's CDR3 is CAAWDWCYYKKLF. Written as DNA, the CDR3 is TGTGCTGCGTGGGATTGGTGTTATTATAAGAAACTCTTT.